This T cell receptor beta chain is drawn from a study of blood T cells in healthy people across ages. Study observations and caveats: In the absence of known donor CMV status, changes in expanded clonotypes were possibly confounded.

A remark on this clonotype: The antigen is unknown.

The CDR3 has 17 amino acids. In germline, CDR1 is MGHRA, CDR2 YSYEKL. With 1 base removed from V and 0 bases from J, the gap between germline ends came to 10 bases. The sample providers were healthy Caucasian people from Russia, aged roughly 6 to 90. The second PCR ran about 7 to 12 cycles with a sample-barcoded 5' primer and J-beta primers. TCRdb ran MiXCR on the 5' RACE reads and lists one entry per CDR3 protein. This sample has 1.8 million or so distinct CDR3 sequences, with approximately 39% found just once. What was sequenced was blood. This sequence joins TRBV4-1 and TRBJ2-6; D may match TRBD1 or TRBD2 (5 bases each). This receptor was identified in a human donor in good health. CDR3 in DNA: TGCGCCAGCAGCCAAGTGGGGGTTATCTCTGGGGCCAACGTCCTGACTTTC. Encoded protein: CASSQVGVISGANVLTF.